These T cell receptor beta chains were read from a single sample in a study of cytomegalovirus exposure and HLA in healthy donors. TCRdb's table, derived via immunoSEQ multiplex PCR, lists solely in-frame clones and lacks some. Here the sample spans about 130,000 clones, more than 80% being singletons. The sequenced material came from PBMCs. The receptors were sampled from a man under 40 in good health and CMV-seropositive. Each CDR3 is given without its conserved first and last residue. The size of a clone is reported for some rows only, either as once, few or many, or as a class for expanded clones.

v_call: TRBV7-9; clone_size: -; j_call: TRBJ2-6; cdr3_aa: ASVLSGFGANVLT
v_call: TRBV4-1; clone_size: -; j_call: TRBJ1-5; cdr3_aa: ASSHSQEGGYQPQH
v_call: TRBV29-1; clone_size: -; j_call: TRBJ2-7; cdr3_aa: SARRGGGSYEQY
v_call: TRBV4-1; clone_size: -; j_call: TRBJ2-5; cdr3_aa: ASSQESGGVGETQY
v_call: TRBV5-1; clone_size: -; j_call: TRBJ2-1; cdr3_aa: ASSLVLAGANNEQF
v_call: TRBV11-2; clone_size: -; j_call: TRBJ2-2; cdr3_aa: ASRIAVANTGELF
v_call: TRBV9; clone_size: -; j_call: TRBJ1-1; cdr3_aa: ASSVGQGASMNTEAF
v_call: TRBV30; clone_size: -; j_call: TRBJ1-1; cdr3_aa: AWAEMGGTEAF
v_call: TRBV9; clone_size: -; j_call: TRBJ2-5; cdr3_aa: ASSVVGTGQETQY
v_call: TRBV10-2; clone_size: -; j_call: TRBJ2-7; cdr3_aa: ASSVGTYEQY
v_call: TRBV6-6; clone_size: -; j_call: TRBJ2-1; cdr3_aa: ASRTYNEQF
v_call: TRBV2; clone_size: -; j_call: TRBJ1-4; cdr3_aa: ASSPGENEKLF
v_call: TRBV19; clone_size: -; j_call: TRBJ2-7; cdr3_aa: ASSRTGEAYEQY
v_call: TRBV6-5; clone_size: once; j_call: TRBJ1-1; cdr3_aa: ASSYSLQGNTEAF
v_call: TRBV11-2; clone_size: -; j_call: TRBJ1-2; cdr3_aa: ASSLLPGQGMYGYT
v_call: TRBV5-1; clone_size: -; j_call: TRBJ2-2; cdr3_aa: ASSDSTNTGELF
v_call: TRBV6-5; clone_size: -; j_call: TRBJ2-1; cdr3_aa: ASSAWRGKANEQF
v_call: TRBV5-4; clone_size: once; j_call: TRBJ2-1; cdr3_aa: ASSLGTSGGAGPNEQF
v_call: TRBV5-8; clone_size: once; j_call: TRBJ1-2; cdr3_aa: ASSSGGTGPNYGYT
v_call: TRBV11-2; clone_size: -; j_call: TRBJ2-7; cdr3_aa: ASSTRTGSNEQY
v_call: TRBV30; clone_size: -; j_call: TRBJ1-2; cdr3_aa: AWSNTGVDGYT
v_call: TRBV27; clone_size: -; j_call: TRBJ1-3; cdr3_aa: ASRDFSSGNTIY
v_call: TRBV5-1; clone_size: -; j_call: TRBJ1-1; cdr3_aa: ASALGGTGREAF